Each of the 17 T cell receptor beta chains below was sequenced from the same sample in a study of yellow fever vaccine responses in identical twins. TCRdb reprocessed the RT-PCR reads via MiXCR and lists one record per CDR3 protein. The repertoire holds fewer than 9,500 distinct CDR3 sequences, with approximately 88% as singletons. Sequenced here: T cells from blood (PBMCs), unsorted or a sorted subset (not recorded which), sampled before or after yellow fever vaccination (not recorded which). These receptors were taken from a young woman who received the yellow fever vaccine.

The rearrangement uses TRBV10-3 and TRBJ2-2, with a tentative D call TRBD2 (6 bases). The CDR3 sequence is 14 residues long. CDR1 and CDR2 (germline): ENHRY, SYGVKD. V gave up 3 bases and J gave up 5 bases, with 10 bases separating them. CDR3 sequence reads: CAISDGGGTGELFF. The CDR3 region has the DNA TGTGCCATCAGTGATGGTGGGGGGACCGGGGAGCTGTTTTTT.

The sample holds a few counts of this clonotype. V usage is TRBV15 and J usage is TRBJ2-1; 12 bases line up with TRBD2. CDR3 length: 15 amino acids. Unmatched junction bases numbered 6, after V lost 5 bases and J lost 7 bases. Germline CDR1 is LNHNV and CDR2 is YYDKDF (reference sequence). This chain's CDR3 is CATSRTSGGPNEQFF. In nucleotides, the CDR3 is TGTGCCACCAGCCGAACTAGCGGGGGGCCGAATGAGCAGTTCTTC. The full variable domain, completed using reference TRBV15 and TRBJ2-1, is DAMVIQNPRYQVTQFGKPVTLSCSQTLNHNVMYWYQQKSSQAPKLLFHYYDKDFNNEADTPDNFQSRRPNTSFCFLDIRSPGLGDTAMYLCATSRTSGGPNEQFFGPGTRLTVL.

The chain links TRBV29-1 to TRBJ2-5; D remains ambiguous. V gave up 2 bases and J gave up 2 bases, with 6 bases separating them. Germline CDR1 SQVTM, CDR2 ANQGSEA. The CDR3 length is 12 residues. The CDR3 DNA follows: TGCAGCGTTGAAAGGCAGCAAGAGACCCAGTACTTC. Translation: CSVERQQETQYF.

The chain couples TRBV29-1 to TRBJ2-1; no reliable D call. The CDR3 loop spans 14 amino acids. Germline CDR1 reads SQVTM; CDR2 reads ANQGSEA. The V gene lost 4 bases and the J gene lost 0 bases, with 10 bases spanning the gap. This chain's CDR3 is CSVVRASSYNEQFF. The CDR3 DNA is TGCAGCGTTGTACGGGCCAGCTCCTACAATGAGCAGTTCTTC.

The V and J genes are TRBV6-1 and TRBJ1-2, with 8 bases aligning to TRBD1. The junction had 7 bases not matched to a gene; V was cut back by 5 bases and J by 2 bases. This CDR3 spans 15 amino acids. Germline CDR1 MNHNS, CDR2 SASEGT. DNA of the CDR3: TGTGCCAGCAGTAAACGGACAGGGCCCAACTATGGCTACACCTTC. Protein product: CASSKRTGPNYGYTF.

The genes are TRBV10-1 and TRBJ2-7; unclear D gene. Germline V gene data show CDR1 as WNHNN and CDR2 as SYGVQD (reference sequence). V lost 6 bases and J 2 bases, leaving 8 bases between the germline ends. The CDR3 sequence is 12 residues long. The CDR3 sequence is CASRRLAYEQYF. In DNA form, the CDR3 reads TGCGCCAGCAGAAGGCTAGCCTACGAGCAGTACTTC.

This clonotype was seen only a few times. This sequence joins TRBV11-3 and TRBJ2-3; D is ambiguous. Deletions cut 3 bases from V and 3 bases from J, with 4 bases between. This CDR3 is built from 12 residues. In germline, CDR1 is SGHNT, CDR2 YENEEA. CDR3 DNA: TGTGCCAGCAGCTTGGGGACAGATACGCAGTATTTT. It encodes CASSLGTDTQYF.

The chain uses TRBV3-1 and TRBJ2-7; no clear D. Trimming took off 1 base at V and 0 bases at J, with 7 bases between the two ends. Per the germline V gene, CDR1 is LGHDT and CDR2 is YNNKEL (reference sequence). This CDR3 spans 14 amino acids. This chain's CDR3 is CASSQGVSSYEQYV. CDR3 bases: TGTGCCAGCAGCCAAGGGGTTAGCTCCTACGAGCAGTACGTC.

The chain links TRBV20-1 to TRBJ1-2, with 8 bases aligning to TRBD1. V shed 7 bases, J shed 7 bases, and the junction held 14 bases outside the gene matches. There are 14 residues in the CDR3. Per the germline V gene, CDR1 is DFQATT and CDR2 is SNEGSKA (reference sequence). DNA of the CDR3: TGCAGTGTTATATATCGTCCGGGACAGGCTGGCTACACCTTC. It is translated as CSVIYRPGQAGYTF.

This chain connects TRBV4-1 to TRBJ1-5; D might be TRBD1 (5 bases). In germline, CDR1 is MGHRA, CDR2 YSYEKL. Trimming removed 0 bases at V and 7 bases at J, with 13 bases between. This CDR3 is built from 15 residues. As DNA, the CDR3 is TGCGCCAGCAGCCAAGATCGAGGGGTGCGACAGCCCCAGCATTTT. This translates into CASSQDRGVRQPQHF.

V usage is TRBV12-3 or TRBV12-4 and J usage is TRBJ2-7, with 10 positions matching TRBD1. With V trimmed by 8 bases and J by 5 bases, 6 bases remained unmatched. The CDR3 is made up of 13 amino acids. Here the CDR3 DNA reads TGTGCCAGCTCCCCCGGGACAGGGGACGAGCAGTACTTC. It yields the protein CASSPGTGDEQYF.

The chain employs TRBV13 and TRBJ2-3; 8 bases are shared with TRBD1. CDR1 is PRHDT, CDR2 FYEKMQ, per germline (reference sequence). This CDR3 region has 14 residues. The trim removed 4 bases at V and 4 bases at J, leaving 4 bases unmatched. This CDR3 reads CASSSKQGADTQYF. CDR3 nucleotides: TGTGCCAGCAGCTCGAAACAGGGGGCAGATACGCAGTATTTT. Drawing the rest from reference TRBV13 and TRBJ2-3, the complete variable domain is AAGVIQSPRHLIKEKRETATLKCYPIPRHDTVYWYQQGPGQDPQFLISFYEKMQSDKGSIPDRFSAQQFSDYHSELNMSSLELGDSALYFCASSSKQGADTQYFGPGTRLTVL.

CDR3 sequence (DNA): TGTGCCAGCACCGAAAGGGGGAACACTGAAGCTTTCTTT. Encoded protein: CASTERGNTEAFF. V usage is TRBV7-9 and J usage is TRBJ1-1, with D perhaps matching TRBD1 (5 bases). There are 13 residues in the CDR3. The germline V and J ends were trimmed by 7 bases and 1 base, with 10 bases remaining between them. Germline CDR1 SEHNR, CDR2 FQNEAQ (reference sequence).

V and J are TRBV5-8 and TRBJ2-1; D might be TRBD1 (5 bases). The V end was cut by 2 bases, the J end by 9 bases, with 9 bases between. The length of the CDR3 is 12 residues. Germline-derived CDR1 and CDR2 are SGHTS and YDEGEE. CDR3 sequence reads: CASSLNRLEQFF. The CDR3, as DNA: TGTGCCAGCAGCTTAAACAGGCTTGAGCAGTTCTTC.

To note about this clonotype: Sequence at one end of the junction differs from germline and may be a read error. The chain links TRBV6-1 to TRBJ1-6; D might be TRBD1 (6 bases). Germline lookup yields CDR1 MNHNS and CDR2 SASEGT. The CDR3 consists of 16 residues. CDR3 bases: TGTGCCAGCAGTGAAGGAATTGCGACAGGAAATTTACCCCTCCACTTT. Translating gives CASSEGIATGNLPLHF.

This clonotype was seen just once. This sequence joins TRBV28 and TRBJ1-6; unclear D gene. The CDR3 totals 12 residues. V was shortened by 5 bases and J by 4 bases, with 3 bases between the two germline ends. The germline V gene has CDR1 MDHEN and CDR2 SYDVKM. For the CDR3, the DNA is TGTGCCAGCAGTCAGTATAATTCACCCCTCCACTTT. This codes for CASSQYNSPLHF.

The V call is TRBV4-1, the J call TRBJ1-1; a weak D match, TRBD1 (5 bases). This CDR3 region has 14 residues. Between the trimmed V and J ends, which lost 1 base and 1 base, there was a span of 7 bases. CDR1 MGHRA and CDR2 YSYEKL come from the germline V gene. The CDR3: CASSQVRANTEAFF. The CDR3 nucleotides are TGCGCCAGCAGCCAAGTCAGGGCGAACACTGAAGCTTTCTTT.